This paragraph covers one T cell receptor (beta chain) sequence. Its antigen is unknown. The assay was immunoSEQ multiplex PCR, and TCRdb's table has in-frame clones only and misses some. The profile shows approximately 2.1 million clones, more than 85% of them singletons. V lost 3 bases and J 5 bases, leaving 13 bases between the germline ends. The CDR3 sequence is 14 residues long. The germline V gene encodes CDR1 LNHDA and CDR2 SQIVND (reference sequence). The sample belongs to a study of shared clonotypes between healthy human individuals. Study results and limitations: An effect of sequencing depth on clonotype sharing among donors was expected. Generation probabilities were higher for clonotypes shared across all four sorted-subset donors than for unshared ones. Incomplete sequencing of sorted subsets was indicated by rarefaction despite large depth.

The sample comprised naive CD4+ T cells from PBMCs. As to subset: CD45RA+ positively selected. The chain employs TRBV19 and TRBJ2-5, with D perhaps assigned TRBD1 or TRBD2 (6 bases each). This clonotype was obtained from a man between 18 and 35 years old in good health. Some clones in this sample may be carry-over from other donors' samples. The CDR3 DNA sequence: TGTGCCAGTAGTATGTTTGGGGGGCAGGAGACCCAGTACTTC. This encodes CASSMFGGQETQYF.